This is a list of T cell receptor beta chains from one sample in a study of control samples from healthy donors and cancer patients. Using immunoSEQ multiplex PCR, the repertoire was profiled, and TCRdb retains in-frame clones only, with some absent. The table shows over 100,000 clones, with approximately 90% occurring only once. Sequenced input: blood. All receptors come from a human donor in good health. The donor label of this sample is uncertain. The CDR3 runs from the conserved cysteine through the conserved F or W. The D gene is left open where the match is weak. A clone size is listed for some rows: how often the clone was seen (once, few, many), or a class if it is expanded.

V	size	D	J	DNA	CDR3
TRBV3-1/TRBV3-2	.	.	TRBJ1-2	TGTGCCAGCAGCCTTGGTGGGAATGGCTACACCTTC	CASSLGGNGYTF
TRBV5-1	.	.	TRBJ2-7	TGCGCCAGCAGCTTGGCACAGGAGGTCCACGAGCAGTACTTC	CASSLAQEVHEQYF
TRBV5-4	.	TRBD1	TRBJ1-1	TGTGCCAGCAGACCCGGGACAGCCAAGGCTGAAGCTTTCTTT	CASRPGTAKAEAFF
TRBV18	.	TRBD1	TRBJ1-6	TGTGCCAGCTCACTGGGACAGGCTTCTAATTCACCCCTCCACTTT	CASSLGQASNSPLHF
TRBV6-5	once	.	TRBJ1-1	TGTGCCAGCAGACGGGGGGTTAACACTGAAGCTTTCTTT	CASRRGVNTEAFF
TRBV6-5	.	.	TRBJ2-6	TGTGCCACACAGGGCCGTACCTCTGGGGCCAACGTCCTGACTTTC	CATQGRTSGANVLTF
TRBV7-2	.	.	TRBJ1-2	TGTGCCAGCAGCGCCTATATCAGTTATGGCTACACCTTC	CASSAYISYGYTF
TRBV11-2	.	.	TRBJ2-7	TGTGCCAGCAGCTTAATTCGTTGGGGCCCCCTTGCCTACGAGCAGTACTTC	CASSLIRWGPLAYEQYF
TRBV3-1/TRBV3-2	.	TRBD1	TRBJ2-5	TGTGCCAGCAGCCAAGAAAGGATGGCAGGGGGTGTGACCCAGTACTTC	CASSQERMAGGVTQYF
TRBV4-1	.	.	TRBJ1-1	TGCGCCAGCAGCCAATTTCTAGGGGCGGTGAACACTGAAGCTTTCTTT	CASSQFLGAVNTEAFF
TRBV10-3	.	TRBD1	TRBJ2-2	TGTGCCATCCTTTCCACAGGGGGCACCGGGGAGCTGTTTTTT	CAILSTGGTGELFF
TRBV19	once	.	TRBJ1-3	TGTGCCAGTACTACGGCGCCACTCCACTCTGGAAACACCATATATTTT	CASTTAPLHSGNTIYF
TRBV4-3	.	.	TRBJ1-1	TGCGCCAGCAGCCAAGGAGCTTCTGCAGTTGAAGCTTTCTTT	CASSQGASAVEAFF
TRBV2	.	.	TRBJ1-2	TGTGCCAGCAATGAGGGCCGGTCGCAGGGCTACACCTTC	CASNEGRSQGYTF
TRBV2	.	.	TRBJ1-4	TGTGCCAGCAGTGAAACCCCAGCAACTAATGAAAAACTGTTTTTT	CASSETPATNEKLFF
TRBV3-1/TRBV3-2	.	TRBD1	TRBJ1-1	TGTGCCAGCAGCCAAGATGCCCCGGGACAGCTCCGCTACACTGAAGCTTTCTTT	CASSQDAPGQLRYTEAFF
TRBV5-1	.	TRBD2	TRBJ2-3	TGCGCCAGCACCTCTCCTCCGGGGGGAAGCACAGATACGCAGTATTTT	CASTSPPGGSTDTQYF
TRBV2	.	.	TRBJ2-6	TGTGCCAGCGGAGTTTCGGTGAACTCTGGGGCCAACGTCCTGACTTTC	CASGVSVNSGANVLTF
TRBV28	.	TRBD1	TRBJ1-5	TGTGCCAGCGGGACAGGGGGAGTGCAGCCCCAGCATTTT	CASGTGGVQPQHF
TRBV29-1	.	.	TRBJ1-5	TGCAGCGTTGGGGGACCGAGCAATCAGCCCCAGCATTTT	CSVGGPSNQPQHF
TRBV7-3	once	.	TRBJ2-5	TGTGCCAGCAGCTTAACCGGGGAAGAGACCCAGTACTTC	CASSLTGEETQYF
TRBV7-2	.	.	TRBJ1-1	TGTGCCAGCACCACCGGAGTCGGAACTGAAGCTTTCTTT	CASTTGVGTEAFF
TRBV25-1	.	.	TRBJ1-2	TGTGCCAGCAGTGAATGGAACCAGATCTATGGCTACACCTTC	CASSEWNQIYGYTF
TRBV6-1	.	.	TRBJ2-6	TGTGCCAGCAGTGAATCGGCGAGAGGGGCCAACGTCCTGACTTTC	CASSESARGANVLTF
TRBV10-3	.	.	TRBJ1-1	TGTGCCACCCTTGAGGGAGTGAACACTGAAGCTTTCTTT	CATLEGVNTEAFF
TRBV14	.	.	TRBJ1-1	TGTGCCAGCAGCCGGGCTCGGGGAGGCACTGAAGCTTTCTTT	CASSRARGGTEAFF
TRBV5-8	.	.	TRBJ2-2	TGTGCCAGCAGCGCGGGTGTCTGGGAGAACACCGGGGAGCTGTTTTTT	CASSAGVWENTGELFF
TRBV18	.	TRBD1	TRBJ1-6	TGTGCCAGCTCTCCTCAAGGGACAGATAATTCACCCCTCCACTTT	CASSPQGTDNSPLHF
TRBV25-1	.	.	TRBJ2-5	TGTGCCAGCAGTGAATCAGGGCAAGAGACCCAGTACTTC	CASSESGQETQYF
TRBV5-1	.	TRBD2	TRBJ2-3	TGCGCCAGCAGCTTGGCACTAGCGGACACAGATACGCAGTATTTT	CASSLALADTDTQYF
TRBV5-4	.	TRBD2	TRBJ2-3	TGTGCCAGCAGCTCGGGGGGGGCGGTAGATACGCAGTATTTT	CASSSGGAVDTQYF
TRBV5-1	.	.	TRBJ1-3	TGCGCCAGCAGCGCCTTTGGAAACACCATATATTTT	CASSAFGNTIYF
TRBV27	.	.	TRBJ2-1	TGTGCCAGCACCCTACAATATAACTCCTACAATGAGCAGTTCTTC	CASTLQYNSYNEQFF
TRBV24-1	.	.	TRBJ2-5	TGTGCCACCAGTGATTTGCTGGAGGGATTAGAGACCCAGTACTTC	CATSDLLEGLETQYF
TRBV28	once	.	TRBJ2-3	TGTGCCAGCAGCGCAAGGGGACCAGCCGGACCCACAGATACGCAGTATTTT	CASSARGPAGPTDTQYF
TRBV9	.	TRBD2	TRBJ2-2	TGTGCCAGCAGGCGGGGGGACACCGGGGAGCTGTTTTTT	CASRRGDTGELFF
TRBV24-1	.	.	TRBJ2-5	TGTGCCACCAGTGATTTTACCTCCGGGACTGCAGAGACCCAGTACTTC	CATSDFTSGTAETQYF
TRBV29-1	.	.	TRBJ1-2	TGCAGCGTTGTGGGGGCCGACTTAGGCTATGGCTACACCTTC	CSVVGADLGYGYTF
TRBV6-4	.	.	TRBJ1-1	TGTGCCAGCAGTGAGTTGAGGGGCACTGAAGCTTTCTTT	CASSELRGTEAFF
TRBV21-1	.	.	TRBJ2-2	TGTGCCAGCACTATAGGCGGACTAAACACCGGGGAGCTGTTTTTT	CASTIGGLNTGELFF
TRBV4-1	once	.	TRBJ1-2	TGCGCCAGCAGCCAAGAACAGGGAGATGGCTACACCTTC	CASSQEQGDGYTF
TRBV25-1	.	.	TRBJ2-7	TGTGCCAGCAGTGCCCAGATCCCTGCCGGCTCCTACGAGCAGTACTTC	CASSAQIPAGSYEQYF
TRBV19	.	.	TRBJ2-5	TGTGCCAGTAGTTCGTCGGCGAGCGGGTTTGAGACCCAGTACTTC	CASSSSASGFETQYF
TRBV6-2/TRBV6-3	.	.	TRBJ2-3	TGTGCCAGCAGTCGACAGCCTAGCACAGATACGCAGTATTTT	CASSRQPSTDTQYF
TRBV10-3	.	TRBD1	TRBJ2-6	TGTGCCATCAGTGACTCGCCGGGACAGGGGATCACTGGGGCCAACGTCCTGACTTTC	CAISDSPGQGITGANVLTF
TRBV4-1	.	.	TRBJ2-2	TGCGCCAGCAGCGACCGGGGCCGTAGGGGGGACACCGGGGAGCTGTTTTTT	CASSDRGRRGDTGELFF
TRBV7-2	.	.	TRBJ2-5	TGTGCCAGCAGCCGGGGGCCAACAGGGGCGACGGAGACCCAGTACTTC	CASSRGPTGATETQYF
TRBV6-6	.	.	TRBJ2-1	TGTGCCAGCAGCCGGCAGGGGCCCTCCTCCTACAATGAGCAGTTCTTC	CASSRQGPSSYNEQFF